The clone carrying this T cell receptor (beta chain) has a single count. The length of the CDR3 is 16 residues. V lost 8 bases, J lost 0 bases, and 7 bases stayed unmatched. CDR1 is SGDLS and CDR2 is YYNGEE in the germline V gene. Participants were aged about 18 to 95 years, lived in roughly 25 US areas, and enrolled virtually. Sequenced by immunoSEQ multiplex PCR; TCRdb stores in-frame clones only, minus some. The sample yields about 480,000 clones, 70% to 90% seen once. This record belongs to a study of blood T cell repertoires in COVID-19. Study-wide context: Both acute and convalescent COVID-19 samples were obtained from the United States, Italy and Spain.

The gene calls are TRBV9 and TRBJ2-2; 10 nucleotides align to TRBD2. Sequencing was done on a sample of PBMCs or T cells enriched from blood (not recorded which). This TCR was recovered from a woman between 18 and 29 years old with acute COVID-19. The CDR3 spells CARLAGPGSNTGELFF. The DNA for the CDR3 is TGTGCCAGACTAGCGGGGCCCGGCTCGAACACCGGGGAGCTGTTTTTT.